Presented here are 20 T cell receptor beta chains from one specimen sequenced in a study of monozygotic twins with inflammatory bowel disease. TCRdb processed the 5' RACE reads again and assigns one entry to each CDR3 protein, with no DNA. Here the sample table reports some 170,000 distinct CDR3 sequences. The specimen sequenced was blood. Receptor source: a human donor with ulcerative colitis or Crohn's disease, or a healthy co-twin of an affected twin (not recorded which).

The chain uses TRBV12-3 or TRBV12-4 and TRBJ2-3. The CDR3 totals 13 residues. This CDR3 reads CASSNLGTDTQYF.

V and J are TRBV7-2 and TRBJ1-1; the TRBD1 assignment by TCRdb is unverifiable without DNA. The germline V gene has CDR1 SGHTA and CDR2 FQGNSA. There are 13 residues in the CDR3. The chain's CDR3 is CASSPRGVAEAFF.

The chain employs TRBV10-3 and TRBJ2-3. This CDR3 region has 14 residues. In germline, CDR1 is ENHRY, CDR2 SYGVKD. The CDR3 is CAISEFPSTDTQYF.

The chain carries TRBV18 and TRBJ1-2. The CDR3 extends over 13 amino acids. Looked up from germline, CDR1 is KGHSH and CDR2 is LQKENI. CDR3 in amino acids: CASSPQGVSGYTF.

The V and J genes are TRBV5-1 and TRBJ2-7. Germline V gives CDR1 SGHRS, CDR2 YFSETQ. The CDR3 runs 14 residues. The CDR3 loop reads CASKSTESSYEQYF.

The chain joins TRBV27 to TRBJ2-7; TCRdb lists TRBD1, though no DNA is available to test this call. The CDR3 is made up of 13 amino acids. CDR1 and CDR2 from the germline V gene are MNHEY and SMNVEV (reference sequence). The CDR3 sequence: CASSTGPTYEQYF.

The chain uses TRBV27 and TRBJ1-6; the TCRdb D gene call, TRBD1, has no DNA to confirm it. Per germline, CDR1 MNHEY and CDR2 SMNVEV (reference sequence). The CDR3 is made up of 14 amino acids. The CDR3 region is CTSSPGARGSPLHF.

The chain is built from TRBV30 and TRBJ1-2; TCRdb proposes TRBD1, but this gene call is untestable without DNA. CDR3 length equals 15 residues. Per germline, CDR1 GTSNPN and CDR2 SVGIG (reference sequence). CDR3 amino acids: CAWSLLGGTYYGYTF.

The chain couples TRBV5-1 to TRBJ2-7; there is no DNA to check the TCRdb D call of TRBD1. The germline CDR1 and CDR2 sequences are SGHRS and YFSETQ. The CDR3 spans 17 residues. The CDR3 is CASSLGPQGVSSYEQYF.

V usage is TRBV5-1 and J usage is TRBJ2-5. This CDR3 has 12 residues. The V gene's germline CDR1 is SGHRS and CDR2 YFSETQ. CDR3 in amino acids: CASSLPLETQYF.

The V gene is TRBV20-1, the J gene TRBJ1-4; TCRdb proposes TRBD1, but this gene call is untestable without DNA. CDR3 size: 13 residues. Germline CDR1 is DFQATT and CDR2 is SNEGSKA (reference sequence). CDR3 in amino acids: CSAESGVGEKLFF.

The rearrangement links TRBV5-1 to TRBJ1-1; no DNA is available, so the TRBD1 call from TCRdb remains unchecked. This CDR3 contains 13 residues. Germline-derived CDR1 and CDR2 are SGHRS and YFSETQ. The CDR3 is CASSSTGDLEAFF. The whole variable domain, filled in from reference TRBV5-1 and TRBJ1-1, reads KAGVTQTPRYLIKTRGQQVTLSCSPISGHRSVSWYQQTPGQGLQFLFEYFSETQRNKGNFPGRFSGRQFSNSRSEMNVSTLELGDSALYLCASSSTGDLEAFFGQGTRLTVV.

This chain connects TRBV5-1 to TRBJ2-7; lacking DNA, the TRBD2 call made by TCRdb goes unchecked. CDR1 is SGHRS and CDR2 is YFSETQ in the germline V gene. The CDR3 covers 15 residues. The CDR3 is CASSSGLAVFYEQYF.

The chain is built from TRBV27 and TRBJ2-1; TCRdb selects TRBD2, and the lack of DNA leaves this call unchecked. The CDR3 totals 16 residues. Germline CDR1 is MNHEY and CDR2 is SMNVEV (reference sequence). This CDR3 is CASSGRLAGLYNEQFF.

V gene TRBV20-1 combines with J gene TRBJ2-1; there is no DNA to check the TCRdb D call of TRBD1. CDR3 length: 13 residues. Per germline, CDR1 DFQATT and CDR2 SNEGSKA (reference sequence). Here the CDR3 reads CSARGTPYNEQFF.

The V call is TRBV27, the J call TRBJ2-7; TCRdb lists TRBD1, though no DNA is available to test this call. This CDR3 spans 15 amino acids. CDR1 and CDR2 from the germline V gene are MNHEY and SMNVEV (reference sequence). CDR3 residues: CASSFGGLSSYEQYF.

The chain joins TRBV11-1 to TRBJ2-3; lacking DNA, the TRBD2 call made by TCRdb goes unchecked. This CDR3 comprises 17 residues. Germline CDR1 is SGHAT and CDR2 is FQDESV (reference sequence). The CDR3 loop reads CASSLPASGRAEDTQYF.

J is TRBJ2-3 and V is TRBV12-3 or TRBV12-4; there is no DNA to check the TCRdb D call of TRBD1. The CDR3 is 13 residues long. CDR3 sequence: CASREDSRDTQYF.

The rearrangement joins TRBV6-1 to TRBJ2-3. Germline V lookup: CDR1 MNHNS, CDR2 SASEGT. There are 12 residues in the CDR3. This CDR3 reads CASSEAVSTQYF.

V and J are TRBV28 and TRBJ2-2; TCRdb selects TRBD1, and the lack of DNA leaves this call unchecked. Germline assignment: CDR1 MDHEN and CDR2 SYDVKM. The CDR3 has 13 amino acids. CDR3 region: CASLQGNTGELFF.